The next 16 T cell receptor beta chains were all read from a single sample in a study of T-cell reconstitution after alpha-beta-depleted transplantation in children. TCRbeta library preparation incorporated unique molecular identifiers. TCRdb independently ran MiXCR on the PCR reads; one entry per CDR3 protein. The data contain 200,000 to 250,000 distinct CDR3 sequences, 25% of them seen just once; the ten biggest clones take up over 2.5%. Source: PBMCs, taken before TCRalphabeta/CD19-depleted stem cell transplant. These receptors all stem from a girl under 10 years old with Fanconi anemia, due to receive a stem cell transplant.

The chain couples TRBV24-1 to TRBJ2-7, with TRBD1 matching over 11 bases. The ends lost 2 bases at V and 2 bases at J; junction bases unmatched: 1. CDR3 length: 15 amino acids. Germline V lookup: CDR1 KGHDR, CDR2 SFDVKD. CDR3 sequence reads: CATSDSGQGAYEQYF. CDR3 DNA sequence: TGTGCCACCAGTGATTCGGGACAGGGGGCCTACGAGCAGTACTTC.

This clonotype was recorded many times. V gene TRBV20-1 combines with J gene TRBJ2-2; possible D gene TRBD2, 6 bases. The CDR3 totals 14 residues. V shed 3 bases and J shed 5 bases, with 13 bases lying between them. The germline V gene encodes CDR1 DFQATT and CDR2 SNEGSKA (reference sequence). This chain's CDR3 is CSASAGGGTGELFF. CDR3 in DNA: TGCAGTGCTAGTGCGGGTGGGGGGACCGGGGAGCTGTTTTTT.

Regarding this clonotype: This may come from a read error, since a much larger clone is one base off. V is TRBV12-3 or TRBV12-4 and J is TRBJ2-5, with 8 bases fitting TRBD1. The CDR3 has 15 residues. V dropped 6 bases and J dropped 3; count of bases not matched to a gene: 9. CDR3 amino acids: CASRLISGGEETQYF. For the CDR3, the DNA is TGTGCCAGCAGGCTAATCTCAGGGGGCGAAGAGACCCAGTACTTC.

The table lists this clonotype with a count of one. This sequence joins TRBV6-1 and TRBJ2-7, with 9 bases identical to TRBD1. Trimming at V came to 0 bases and at J to 1 base, leaving 1 base not matched to a gene. The germline V gene has CDR1 MNHNS and CDR2 SASEGT. CDR3 length: 15 residues. CDR3 DNA: TGTGCCAGCAGTGAAGCGGGGACAGGGTCCTACGAGCAGTACTTC. Protein sequence: CASSEAGTGSYEQYF.

V and J are TRBV3-1 and TRBJ2-7; TRBD2 might be the D (6 bases). From germline, CDR1 is LGHDT and CDR2 YNNKEL (reference sequence). The germline V and J ends were trimmed by 1 base and 3 bases, with 13 bases remaining between them. The CDR3 runs 15 residues. The DNA of the CDR3 is TGTGCCAGCAGCCAAGGGCTAGCGACAAACTACGAGCAGTACTTC. Amino acids: CASSQGLATNYEQYF.

The V and J genes are TRBV6-1 and TRBJ2-3; TRBD1 matches 9 bases. V lost 5 bases and J lost 5; bases outside the gene matches: 8. Germline-derived CDR1 and CDR2 are MNHNS and SASEGT. This CDR3 is built from 15 residues. The CDR3 spells CASSKGYRGRDTQYF. The CDR3 DNA is TGTGCCAGCAGTAAGGGATACAGGGGGCGAGATACGCAGTATTTT.

The sample holds a few counts of this clonotype. V and J are TRBV28 and TRBJ2-5; D tentatively reads TRBD1 or TRBD2 (5 bases each). The CDR3 spans 13 residues. CDR1 is MDHEN and CDR2 is SYDVKM in the germline V gene. Trimming removed 3 bases from V and 7 bases from J, with 12 bases in between. The CDR3 bases are TGTGCCAGCAGTTTTAGTCCGAGGGGGACCCAGTACTTC. Amino acids: CASSFSPRGTQYF.

In this sample, this clonotype turned up many times. The chain employs TRBV7-2 and TRBJ2-7, with 15 bases that match TRBD2. The CDR3 loop spans 16 amino acids. Germline V gene lookup returns CDR1 SGHTA and CDR2 FQGNSA. V trimming: 2 bases; J trimming: 3 bases; junction bases outside the gene matches: 2. The CDR3 sequence: CASSLRGLAGGYEQYF. CDR3 DNA sequence: TGTGCCAGCAGCTTAAGGGGACTAGCGGGGGGCTACGAGCAGTACTTC.

A few counts support this clonotype. This chain links TRBV20-1 with TRBJ2-2; 8 bases agree with TRBD2. The CDR3 consists of 15 residues. The junction had 10 bases not matched to a gene; V was cut back by 6 bases and J by 4 bases. Germline V lookup: CDR1 DFQATT, CDR2 SNEGSKA (reference sequence). CDR3 sequence (DNA): TGCAGTGCCGAGGACCGGGGGGGCCTCACCGGGGAGCTGTTTTTT. As protein: CSAEDRGGLTGELFF.

V is TRBV6-1 and J is TRBJ2-7; 7 bases are a match to TRBD1. V gave up 8 bases and J gave up 4 bases; unmatched junction bases: 14. Per the germline V gene, CDR1 is MNHNS and CDR2 is SASEGT. The CDR3 length is 15 residues. The CDR3: CASYINRDSAYEQYF. Written as DNA, the CDR3 is TGTGCCAGCTATATCAACCGGGACAGCGCGTACGAGCAGTACTTC.

At least ten counts were recorded for this clonotype. The chain is built from TRBV7-2 and TRBJ1-1; the D is unclear. The CDR3 is 14 residues long. V dropped 4 bases and J dropped 4 bases, with 13 bases sitting between them. In germline, CDR1 is SGHTA, CDR2 FQGNSA. Here the CDR3 reads CASSSGGEVTEAFF. CDR3 in DNA: TGTGCCAGCAGCTCTGGAGGAGAGGTCACTGAAGCTTTCTTT.

This chain links TRBV5-1 with TRBJ2-3; D not certain. Between the trimmed V and J ends, which lost 5 bases and 3 bases, there was a span of 13 bases. The CDR3 runs 14 residues. Looked up from germline, CDR1 is SGHRS and CDR2 is YFSETQ. CDR3 nucleotides: TGCGCCAGCAGACCCGGAGTCGGGACAGATACGCAGTATTTT. Its translation: CASRPGVGTDTQYF.

In its sample, this clonotype was seen many times. The chain recombines TRBV20-1 with TRBJ1-5; D gene ambiguous. Germline-derived CDR1 and CDR2 are DFQATT and SNEGSKA (reference sequence). V lost 3 bases, J lost 4 bases, and 13 bases lay in between. The CDR3 length is 14 residues. This CDR3 reads CSASRGQVNQPQHF. The CDR3 DNA is TGCAGTGCTAGCCGCGGGCAGGTAAATCAGCCCCAGCATTTT.

The CDR3 reads CASSVGGQVQETQYF. CDR3 nucleotides: TGTGCCAGCAGCGTCGGGGGACAGGTACAAGAGACCCAGTACTTC. The genes are TRBV9 and TRBJ2-5; 8 nucleotides agree with TRBD1. This CDR3 contains 15 residues. Trimming at V came to 2 bases and at J to 2 bases, leaving 5 bases not matched to a gene. The V gene's germline CDR1 is SGDLS and CDR2 YYNGEE.

The V gene is TRBV18, the J gene TRBJ2-7, with D tentatively TRBD1 (5 bases). Trimming removed 4 bases from V and 7 bases from J, with 11 bases in between. The germline CDR1 and CDR2 sequences are KGHSH and LQKENI. This CDR3 is built from 12 residues. CDR3 coding DNA: TGTGCCAGCTCACGCGCAGGGTTTGAGCAGTACTTC. It is translated as CASSRAGFEQYF.

In this sample, this clonotype turned up many times. The rearrangement links TRBV6-4 to TRBJ2-1; D is perhaps TRBD2 (7 bases). Trimming removed 5 bases from V and 2 bases from J, with 25 bases in between. The CDR3 extends over 19 amino acids. Germline CDR1 is MRHNA and CDR2 is SNTAGT. In DNA form, the CDR3 reads TGTGCCAGCAGTCCTGGGGGAGGGGGAAGGATTGCCACCTACAATGAGCAGTTCTTC. This gives the protein CASSPGGGGRIATYNEQFF.